Below, 11 T cell receptor beta chains from the same sample are listed, as sequenced in a study of cytomegalovirus exposure and HLA in healthy donors. The PCR had 60 Vbeta and 13 Jbeta primers. The data were produced by immunoSEQ multiplex PCR, yet TCRdb's version contains in-frame clones alone and is incomplete. The data show roughly 140,000 clones, with over 75% seen just once and under 0.8% held by the top ten. The material sequenced was PBMCs. These receptors were taken from a male donor in good health and CMV-seronegative.

The chain combines TRBV19 with TRBJ1-1; 8 bases are a match to TRBD1. Germline assignment: CDR1 LNHDA and CDR2 SQIVND (reference sequence). The CDR3 length is 18 residues. The junction had 13 bases not matched to a gene; V was cut back by 3 bases and J by 1 base. The CDR3 DNA follows: TGTGCCAGTAGTATGTTTCGGGACAGGAGGATCTCGAACACTGAAGCTTTCTTT. It specifies CASSMFRDRRISNTEAFF.

The V call is TRBV7-9, the J call TRBJ2-3; a weak D match, TRBD1 (6 bases). Trimming shortened V by 5 bases and J by 2 bases, and 11 bases separated the two germline ends. Germline V lookup: CDR1 SEHNR, CDR2 FQNEAQ (reference sequence). The CDR3 has 14 residues. The CDR3 loop is CASSTRGPTDTQYF. The CDR3 bases are TGTGCCAGCAGCACCAGGGGACCCACAGATACGCAGTATTTT.

In nucleotides, the CDR3 is TGTGCCAGCAGTCCCGGGACAGGGTCGGGCACTGAAGCTTTCTTT. Amino acids: CASSPGTGSGTEAFF. The chain is built from TRBV6-5 and TRBJ1-1; 9 bases align to TRBD1. Germline values: CDR1 MNHEY, CDR2 SVGAGI. V gave up 5 bases and J gave up 4 bases; unmatched junction bases: 8. The CDR3 spans 15 residues.

The V call is TRBV18, the J call TRBJ1-1, with no clear D. V lost 3 bases to trimming and J lost 1 base, with 9 bases between them. This CDR3 region has 14 residues. Germline CDR1 KGHSH, CDR2 LQKENI. The CDR3 protein is CASSPRVGNTEAFF. CDR3 nucleotide sequence: TGTGCCAGCTCACCGAGGGTAGGGAACACTGAAGCTTTCTTT.

The chain recombines TRBV5-6 with TRBJ1-3; 7 bases fit TRBD1. Germline CDR1 is SGHDT and CDR2 is YYEEEE. The CDR3 is 15 residues long. J was trimmed by 0 bases and V by 4 bases; bases with no gene match: 4. The CDR3 reads CASSRGQRSGNTIYF. As DNA, the CDR3 is TGTGCCAGCAGCCGGGGACAGCGCTCTGGAAACACCATATATTTT.

The V call is TRBV6-5, the J call TRBJ2-1; D may be TRBD2 (5 bases). The CDR3 spans 15 residues. Trimming removed 7 bases from V and 5 bases from J, with 18 bases in between. Germline-derived CDR1 and CDR2 are MNHEY and SVGAGI. CDR3 DNA sequence: TGTGCCAGCACTATAACGGCAGCGAGGGACAATGAGCAGTTCTTC. Translation gives CASTITAARDNEQFF.

V is TRBV5-1 and J is TRBJ2-7; possibly TRBD2 for D (5 bases). Germline CDR1 reads SGHRS; CDR2 reads YFSETQ. Trimming pared 0 bases from V and 3 bases from J, leaving 7 bases between. The CDR3 is made up of 13 amino acids. The CDR3 protein is CASSLGRDYEQYF. CDR3 nucleotide sequence: TGCGCCAGCAGCTTGGGCCGGGACTACGAGCAGTACTTC.

The rearrangement links TRBV6-5 to TRBJ1-1; 10 bases are a match to TRBD1. Germline V lookup: CDR1 MNHEY, CDR2 SVGAGI. With V trimmed by 4 bases and J by 2 bases, 4 bases remained unmatched. This CDR3 has 15 residues. CDR3 nucleotides: TGTGCCAGCAGTTCCCGACAGGGGGCAAACACTGAAGCTTTCTTT. Residues: CASSSRQGANTEAFF.

Regarding this clone: Sequence at one end of the junction differs from germline and may be a read error. The genes are TRBV7-9 and TRBJ1-1, with D tentatively TRBD1 (6 bases). The CDR3 spans 14 residues. Germline V CDR1 and CDR2: SEHNR, FQNEAQ (reference sequence). The DNA for the CDR3 is TGTTCCAGCAGCGCTTACAGGGAGGGCACTGAAGCTTTCTTT. Residues: CSSSAYREGTEAFF.

This chain's CDR3 is CASSTRTQGPLGTQYF. DNA of the CDR3: TGTGCCAGCTCAACCCGGACGCAGGGGCCTCTGGGGACCCAGTACTTC. The chain carries TRBV18 and TRBJ2-5, with D tentatively TRBD1 (6 bases). In germline, CDR1 is KGHSH, CDR2 LQKENI. This CDR3 is built from 16 residues. Trimming pared 5 bases from V and 7 bases from J, leaving 23 bases between.

This clone has only one observation. V is TRBV30 and J is TRBJ1-1, with 11 bases aligning to TRBD1. Germline values: CDR1 GTSNPN, CDR2 SVGIG (reference sequence). The V and J ends lost 8 bases and 7 bases, in that order; junction bases with no gene match: 6. The CDR3 is made up of 12 amino acids. The CDR3 DNA sequence: TGTGCCGGGGGACAGGGGGGGAGTGAAGCTTTCTTT. Its protein product is CAGGQGGSEAFF.